This T cell receptor beta chain comes out of a study of shared clonotypes between healthy human individuals (dated by TCRdb to 2018 to 2021). About the full investigation: The cohort included three men and a couple of women between 18 and 49 years of age. Per donor, three plates each were used for CD4 naive and CD4 memory, two for CD8 naive, and one for CD8 memory. Libraries were prepared and TCR repertoires were sequenced by different laboratories using diverse techniques, in order to increase sequencing depth and limit assay-specific biases. Leukapheresis yielded between about 0.8 and 8.9 billion PBMCs per donor. Blood TCR repertoires of roughly five healthy adults were deeply sequenced to estimate repertoire size and the extent of clonotype sharing between individuals.

Healthy HIV-negative adults with no recently reported acute infections or vaccinations were included as donors. Every donor was a Caucasian adult residing in Nashville, Tennessee, USA. Magnetic negative selection was used to enrich CD4+ T cells, after which naive cells were positively selected on CD45RA and the negative fraction became the memory subset. Blood was collected by leukapheresis, and PBMCs were isolated by Ficoll-Histopaque density gradient centrifugation and then cryopreserved in liquid nitrogen vapor phase. Analytical flow cytometry was used to check the purity and quantity of each magnetically sorted T cell population. Genomic DNA was isolated from each sorted fraction and quantified by UV absorbance on a Nanodrop 2000c. Broader findings and caveats from the paper: Only blood was sampled, and tissue TCR repertoires likely differ from those in blood. Incomplete sequencing was indicated by rarefaction of sorted-subset datasets, despite the large sequencing depth. Across several donors, roughly 5.4% of naive CD4, more than 3% of naive CD8, about 2.3% of memory CD4, and approximately 0.4% of memory CD8 clonotypes were shared. Clonotypes shared by all four sorted-subset donors showed higher generation probabilities than non-shared clonotypes. Based on pairwise subsampling, the degree of clonotype sharing among donors was expected to be affected by sequencing depth. The genetic and exposure-history diversity represented was limited by the small number of donors. Naive subsets generally had larger estimated clonotype richness than memory subsets.

Using the deep immunoSEQ assay, multiplex PCR amplified TCR CDR3 regions from genomic DNA. For each cell subset, the extracted genomic DNA was distributed evenly across all wells of several immunoSEQ 96-well plates, and each plate served as one replicate. For sorted subsets, 200 to 250 ng of genomic DNA, equivalent to around 29,000 T cell genomes, went into each replicate PCR. Purified libraries were measured with a Qubit 3.0 fluorometer, size-checked on a Bioanalyzer 2100, and measured again with the KAPA Library Quantification kit. A separate single-read 150-cycle Illumina NextSeq 550 flow cell was used to sequence each immunoSEQ 96-well plate. Processing in the source paper ran as follows. Because only junctional sequences without quality scores were contained in the immunoSEQ output, filtering matching that applied to full-length reads could not be performed. Sequences were annotated with PyIR, a Python wrapper for IgBLAST v1.9, using IMGT germline references to assign V/J genes and CDR3. Any read was removed if the V/J assignment was weak (E-value above 1e-6), the CDR3 was missing, or the read contained stop codons, out-of-frame junctions, or ambiguous translated residues. A V3J clonotype was defined by an identical inferred V gene, J gene, and CDR3 amino acid sequence. Percentage overlap between repertoires was calculated by dividing the number of shared unique clonotypes by the size of the smaller repertoire. Repertoire richness was assessed with RTK rarefaction, the Chao1 estimator, and Recon v2.1 estimates of unobserved clonotypes. Generation probabilities for all TCRbeta clonotypes obtained by the gDNA method from a few donors were computed using OLGA. This immuneACCESS table, as held by TCRdb, lists in-frame sequences with V and J called but not all clones. Of the missing ones, under half trace to an unresolved V gene in checked studies; the others have no known cause. V and J calls and clone size are given by that table; D and trimming were obtained from the DNA. The sample contains approximately 2.5 million clones, more than 90% of them found a single time. Around 0.14% of the sample is taken by the ten largest.

Note on this clone: This receptor's antigen is unknown. Nothing much larger sits one base from this clone, and base qualities are not available.

The sequencing sample was made of naive CD4+ T cells sorted from blood. The cell subset or site label, read with the paper, signifies: CD45RA+ positively selected. The TCR was taken from a man in his late teens or twenties in good health.

The CDR3 here reads CAISGQAELTGELFF. The nucleotide sequence is TGTGCCATCAGCGGACAGGCCGAACTCACCGGGGAGCTGTTTTTT. This chain joins TRBV10-3 to TRBJ2-2; TRBD1 aligns with 7 central bases. The germline V and J ends show losses of 6 bases and 4 bases respectively, and no gene match explains 8 bases of the junction. CDR1 and CDR2 are drawn from the germline V gene: ENHRY, SYGVKD. The CDR3 runs 15 residues from the cysteine to the phenylalanine. CDR3 DNA is the only sequence kept; it has 45 bases, read in frame from the first base.